The TCR beta chain under discussion was sequenced for a study of PD-1 blockade in classical Hodgkin lymphoma. TCRdb's copy holds only in-frame clones and misses some; the assay was immunoSEQ multiplex PCR. The sample includes some 23,000 clones, about 89% of them seen just once. Study outcomes and limitations: The drivers behind the repertoire differences, possibly disease activity or prior therapy, remain undefined.

Germline assignment: CDR1 MNHEY and CDR2 SVGAGI. The V gene lost 6 bases and the J gene lost 5 bases, with 16 bases spanning the gap. This CDR3 has 14 residues. Worth noting for this clone: The antigen remains undetermined.

Time point noted: newly diagnosed, previously untreated cHL patient sample. Purified CD4+ T cells were obtained from thawed PBMCs through magnetic negative selection. Newly diagnosed, untreated classical Hodgkin lymphoma PBMCs provided comparison. The TCR was taken from a human donor with classical Hodgkin lymphoma. Source material: CD4+ T cells from blood. The V gene is TRBV6-5, the J gene TRBJ2-5; D unresolved. CDR3 in DNA: TGTGCCAGCAGCCCCTTGTCCTATGGGGAGACCCAGTACTTC. It yields the protein CASSPLSYGETQYF.